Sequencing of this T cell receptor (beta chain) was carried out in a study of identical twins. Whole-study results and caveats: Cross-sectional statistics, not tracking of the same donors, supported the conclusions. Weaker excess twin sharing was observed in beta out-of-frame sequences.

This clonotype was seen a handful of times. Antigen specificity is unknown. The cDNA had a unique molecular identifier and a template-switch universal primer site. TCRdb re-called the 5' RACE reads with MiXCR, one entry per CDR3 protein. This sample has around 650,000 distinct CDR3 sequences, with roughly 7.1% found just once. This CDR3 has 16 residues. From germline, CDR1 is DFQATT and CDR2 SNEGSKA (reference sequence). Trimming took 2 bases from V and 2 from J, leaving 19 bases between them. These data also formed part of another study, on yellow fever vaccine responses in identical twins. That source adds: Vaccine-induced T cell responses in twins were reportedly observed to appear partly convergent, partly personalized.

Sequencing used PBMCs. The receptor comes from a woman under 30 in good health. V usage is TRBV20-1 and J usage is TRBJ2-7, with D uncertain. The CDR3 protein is CSARNQGPSQPYEQYF. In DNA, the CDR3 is TGCAGTGCTAGAAACCAAGGGCCAAGCCAACCCTACGAGCAGTACTTC.